The 3 T cell receptor beta chains below come from one sample, sequenced in a study of Siglec-9 on CD8 T cells in melanoma. Profiled with immunoSEQ multiplex PCR; TCRdb holds only in-frame clones, not every one. The sample lists 25,000 to 35,000 clones, less than 85% occurring once. The sample consisted of Siglec-9- CD8+ T cells sorted from blood. These receptor sequences come from a human donor in good health.

The V call is TRBV29-1, the J call TRBJ1-2, with 7 positions matching TRBD1. CDR1 is SQVTM and CDR2 is ANQGSEA in the germline V gene. The CDR3 sequence is 21 residues long. Trimming took 0 bases from V and 4 from J; bases not matched to a gene: 26. For the CDR3, the DNA is TGCAGCGTTGAAGATCTTTACCGGAGACAGCCCGTCCGACAGGGTGGCTATGGCTACACCTTC. Protein product: CSVEDLYRRQPVRQGGYGYTF.

This sequence joins TRBV19 and TRBJ1-6; unclear D gene. V was pared by 7 bases and J by 10 bases, with 11 bases between. CDR1 and CDR2 (germline): LNHDA, SQIVND (reference sequence). This CDR3 contains 12 residues. The CDR3 DNA sequence: TGTGCCAGTACCGTTGGATACTCACCCCTCCACTTT. This gives the protein CASTVGYSPLHF.

A few counts support this clone. The chain combines TRBV4-1 with TRBJ2-3; D unresolved. Trimming shortened V by 4 bases and J by 4 bases, and 6 bases separated the two germline ends. Germline CDR1 reads MGHRA; CDR2 reads YSYEKL. This CDR3 is built from 12 residues. Written as DNA, the CDR3 is TGCGCCAGCAGCCTTTGGCCAGATACGCAGTATTTT. This translates into CASSLWPDTQYF.